These 5 T cell receptor beta chains came from one sample sequenced in a study of control samples from healthy donors and cancer patients. Method: immunoSEQ multiplex PCR; TCRdb's copy keeps in-frame clones and lacks some. The table lists around 190,000 clones, with 2.2% in the top ten. Material for sequencing was blood. The origin of the receptors is a woman aged 30 to 39 in good health.

V is TRBV2 and J is TRBJ2-1; D gene unclear. The V gene's germline CDR1 is SNHLY and CDR2 FYNNEI. This CDR3 region has 14 residues. V gave up 3 bases and J gave up 8 bases, with 14 bases separating them. Here the CDR3 reads CASSDGRSIDEQFF. The CDR3 coding sequence is TGTGCCAGCAGTGATGGACGCTCTATTGATGAGCAGTTCTTC.

CDR3 nucleotides: TGTGCCAGCAGTGAAGTGGAGGGGGGCCAGGAGACCCAGTACTTC. Translating it yields CASSEVEGGQETQYF. This chain connects TRBV2 to TRBJ2-5; D assignment may be TRBD1 or TRBD2 (6 bases each). Germline lookup yields CDR1 SNHLY and CDR2 FYNNEI. V gave up 1 base and J gave up 5 bases, with 14 bases separating them. The CDR3 is 15 residues long.

The V gene is TRBV9, the J gene TRBJ2-1, with 8 bases fitting TRBD1. The germline V gene encodes CDR1 SGDLS and CDR2 YYNGEE. The CDR3 runs 18 residues. V gave up 0 bases and J gave up 8 bases; unmatched junction bases: 16. This CDR3 is CASSVVGRTGIILDEQFF. As DNA, the CDR3 is TGTGCCAGCAGCGTAGTAGGCAGGACAGGGATCATTTTGGATGAGCAGTTCTTC.

Regarding this clone: Within the sample, other DNA sequences also encode this same CDR3. J is TRBJ1-5 and V is TRBV28; D is unclear. Germline CDR1 is MDHEN and CDR2 is SYDVKM. Trimming cost V 6 bases and J 0 bases, with 6 bases left between them. CDR3 length equals 13 residues. The CDR3 here is CASSLGSNQPQHF. In DNA, the CDR3 is TGTGCCAGCAGCTTAGGTAGCAATCAGCCCCAGCATTTT.

In regard to this clone: Relative to the germline gene, one junction end is altered; a read error may explain this. V usage is TRBV25-1 and J usage is TRBJ1-6, with TRBD1 as a possible D gene (6 bases). This CDR3 spans 16 amino acids. CDR1 is MGHDK, CDR2 SYGVNS, per germline. CDR3 region: CASSSGLGQYNSPFHF. The CDR3 DNA reads TGTGCCAGCAGCTCGGGCCTCGGACAGTATAATTCACCCTTCCACTTT.